This TCR beta chain was sequenced during a study of blood T cell repertoires in COVID-19. Study-wide background: Acute and convalescent COVID-19 samples came from the United States, Italy and Spain. In each case, the material was cDNA or gDNA derived from T cells, B-cell-depleted T cells, or PBMCs.

In the source study's methods: Using reference gene primer amplification, nucleated cell counts were estimated. Only in-frame clones appear in the TCRdb table, and some are missing; sequencing was by immunoSEQ multiplex PCR. That table gives V, J and clone size, and the DNA gave D and trimming. The sample has about 240,000 clones; about 79% are singletons. Trimming cost V 5 bases and J 0 bases; bases outside gene matches: 10. The CDR3 consists of 17 residues. Germline lookup yields CDR1 SEHNR and CDR2 FQNEAQ (reference sequence). Sequencing was performed on peripheral blood. This chain links TRBV7-9 with TRBJ1-1, with 9 bases matching TRBD1. The TCR originated in an elderly woman with acute or convalescent COVID-19. The CDR3: CASSQDRGRDVNTEAFF. The CDR3 DNA sequence: TGTGCCAGCAGCCAAGACAGGGGGAGGGATGTGAACACTGAAGCTTTCTTT. Looking up the rest from reference TRBV7-9 and TRBJ1-1 gives the full variable domain: DTGVSQNPRHKITKRGQNVTFRCDPISEHNRLYWYRQTLGQGPEFLTYFQNEAQLEKSRLLSDRFSAERPKGSFSTLEIQRTEQGDSAMYLCASSQDRGRDVNTEAFFGQGTRLTVV.